This T cell receptor (beta chain) was sequenced for a study of shared clonotypes between healthy human individuals. Deletions cut 4 bases from V and 1 base from J, with 4 bases between. Germline V gene lookup returns CDR1 WSHSY and CDR2 SAAADI. CDR3 length equals 12 residues. Clones were read by immunoSEQ multiplex PCR, and TCRdb kept only the in-frame ones, dropping some. The table lists 2 million to 2.5 million clones, about 94% of them singletons, with 0.13% in the top ten. The receptor was isolated from a man aged 18 to 30 in good health. The rearrangement joins TRBV10-2 to TRBJ1-1; D gene unclear. The specimen was naive CD4+ T cells sorted from blood. The subset here: CD45RA+ positively selected. This CDR3 is CASSVGNTEAFF. CDR3 nucleotide sequence: TGCGCCAGCAGTGTAGGGAACACTGAAGCTTTCTTT.